A single TCR beta chain is shown here with its context. Its antigen is not known. TCRdb's copy holds only in-frame clones and misses some; the assay was immunoSEQ multiplex PCR. Of about 96,000 clones in the sample, approximately 94% were seen once. The source of the sample is a study of PD-1 blockade in classical Hodgkin lymphoma. Study as a whole: Every 2 weeks, patients had 3 mg/kg nivolumab intravenously. Findings and limits, study-wide: Patients who began taking nivolumab under 1 year after ASCT were left out. It was reported that newly diagnosed patients had less baseline TCR diversity than healthy donors. Lower baseline TCR diversity marked trial partial responders and progressors.

Time point given: cycle 4 day 1 (C4D1), after six to seven weeks of nivolumab. After autologous stem cell transplantation all patients relapsed, and prior brentuximab vedotin exposure differed between cohorts. The V gene lost 0 bases and the J gene lost 2 bases, with 5 bases spanning the gap. The CDR3 runs to 13 residues. Germline V gene sequence: CDR1 SNHLY, CDR2 FYNNEI. The chain uses TRBV2 and TRBJ2-7; D remains ambiguous. The receptor was derived from a human donor with classical Hodgkin lymphoma. The material sequenced was peripheral blood mononuclear cells (PBMCs), taken before the fourth cycle of nivolumab. The CDR3: CASSEALPYEQYF. In DNA form, the CDR3 reads TGTGCCAGCAGTGAAGCGCTTCCCTACGAGCAGTACTTC.